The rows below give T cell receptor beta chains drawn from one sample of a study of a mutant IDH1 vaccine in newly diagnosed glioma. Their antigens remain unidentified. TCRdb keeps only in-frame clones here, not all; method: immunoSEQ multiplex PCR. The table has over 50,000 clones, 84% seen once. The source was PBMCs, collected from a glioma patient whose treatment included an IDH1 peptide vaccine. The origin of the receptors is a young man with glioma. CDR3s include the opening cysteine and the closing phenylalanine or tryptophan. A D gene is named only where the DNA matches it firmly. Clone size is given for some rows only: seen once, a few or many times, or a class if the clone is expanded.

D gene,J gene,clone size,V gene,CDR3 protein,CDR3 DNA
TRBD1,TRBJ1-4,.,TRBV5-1,CASSFNRGSNEKLFF,TGCGCCAGCAGCTTCAACAGGGGGTCTAATGAAAAACTGTTTTTT
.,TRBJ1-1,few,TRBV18,CASSPAGTEAFF,TGTGCCAGCTCACCGGCGGGGACTGAAGCTTTCTTT
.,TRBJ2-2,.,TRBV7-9,CASSRDGANTGELFF,TGTGCCAGCAGTCGGGACGGAGCGAACACCGGGGAGCTGTTTTTT
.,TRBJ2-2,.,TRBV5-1,CASRGINTGELFF,TGCGCCAGCAGGGGGATTAACACCGGGGAGCTGTTTTTT
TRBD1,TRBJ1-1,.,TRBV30,CAWTRGHQGDTEAFF,TGTGCCTGGACTCGGGGGCATCAGGGGGACACTGAAGCTTTCTTT
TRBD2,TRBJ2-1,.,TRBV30,CASGLGTDVKEFF,TGTGCCTCCGGACTAGGGACTGATGTTAAGGAGTTCTTC
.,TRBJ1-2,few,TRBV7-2,CASSPGSTNYGYTF,TGTGCCAGCAGCCCGGGATCTACGAACTATGGCTACACCTTC
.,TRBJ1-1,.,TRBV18,CASSPTTVNTEAFF,TGTGCCAGCTCACCTACGACGGTGAACACTGAAGCTTTCTTT
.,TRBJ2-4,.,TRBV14,CASPRDRQYF,TGTGCCAGCCCACGGGACCGTCAGTACTTC
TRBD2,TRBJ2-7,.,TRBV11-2,CASSLRLAGGSYEQYF,TGTGCCAGCAGCTTAAGACTAGCGGGAGGGTCCTACGAGCAGTACTTC
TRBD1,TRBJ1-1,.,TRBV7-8,CASRLSGTGSLTVEAFF,TGTGCCAGCAGGCTTTCCGGGACAGGGTCCCTGACCGTTGAAGCTTTCTTT
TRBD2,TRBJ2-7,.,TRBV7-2,CASSSRTGTSGSRYEQYF,TGTGCCAGCAGCTCCCGGACCGGGACTAGCGGGAGTCGGTACGAGCAGTACTTC
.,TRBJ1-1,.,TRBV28,CASSTHLVTEAFF,TGTGCCAGCAGTACTCACCTGGTAACTGAAGCTTTCTTT
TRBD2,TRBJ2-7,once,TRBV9,CASSRGGRPYEQYF,TGTGCCAGCAGCCGAGGCGGGAGGCCCTACGAGCAGTACTTC
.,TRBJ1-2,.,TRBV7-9,CASSLEGTPNYGYTF,TGTGCCAGCAGCTTAGAGGGGACACCTAACTATGGCTACACCTTC
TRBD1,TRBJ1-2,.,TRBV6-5,CASSLTPGQGYGYTF,TGTGCCAGCAGTCTTACGCCGGGACAGGGGTATGGCTACACCTTC
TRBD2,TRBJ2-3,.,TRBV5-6,CASSRAWRGDTDTQYF,TGTGCCAGCAGCCGTGCCTGGCGGGGGGACACAGATACGCAGTATTTT
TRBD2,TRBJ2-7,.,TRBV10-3,CAIRAGGLGEQYF,TGTGCCATCAGAGCGGGAGGGTTGGGCGAGCAGTACTTC
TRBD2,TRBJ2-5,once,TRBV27,CASSLTSGARTQYF,TGTGCCAGCAGTTTAACTAGCGGGGCCCGGACCCAGTACTTC
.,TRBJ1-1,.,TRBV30,CAWSDMYIDGSNTEAFF,TGTGCCTGGAGCGATATGTATATTGACGGATCGAACACTGAAGCTTTCTTT
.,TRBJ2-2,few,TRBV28,CASRRGTGELFF,TGTGCCAGCAGGAGGGGCACCGGGGAGCTGTTTTTT
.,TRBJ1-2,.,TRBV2,CASSVQGNYGYTF,TGTGCCAGCAGTGTGCAGGGCAACTATGGCTACACCTTC
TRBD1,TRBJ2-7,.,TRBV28,CASSLGQSYEQYF,TGTGCCAGCAGTTTGGGACAGTCCTACGAGCAGTACTTC
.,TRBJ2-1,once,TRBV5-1,CASSLEVGRLSYNEQFF,TGCGCCAGCAGCTTGGAAGTTGGCAGGTTATCCTACAATGAGCAGTTCTTC
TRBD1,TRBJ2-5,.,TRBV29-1,CSVHPTGIELRETQYF,TGCAGCGTTCACCCGACAGGGATTGAATTGAGGGAGACCCAGTACTTC
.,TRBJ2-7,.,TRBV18,CASSPSRDLSYEQYF,TGTGCCAGCTCACCTTCGAGGGACTTATCCTACGAGCAGTACTTC
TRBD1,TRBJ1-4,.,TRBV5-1,CASSYGTELFF,TGCGCCAGCAGCTACGGGACAGAACTGTTTTTT
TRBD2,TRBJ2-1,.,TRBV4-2,CASSQDWEGLYNEQFF,TGTGCCAGCAGCCAAGATTGGGAGGGCCTCTACAATGAGCAGTTCTTC
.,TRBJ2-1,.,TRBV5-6,CASSWTWGSGNEQFF,TGTGCCAGCAGCTGGACGTGGGGTTCGGGCAATGAGCAGTTCTTC
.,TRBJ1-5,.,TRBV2,CASSQDSNQPQHF,TGTGCCAGCAGTCAGGACAGCAATCAGCCCCAGCATTTT
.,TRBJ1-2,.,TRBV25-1,CASSEQGTRYGYTF,TGTGCCAGCAGTGAACAGGGTACTCGCTATGGCTACACCTTC
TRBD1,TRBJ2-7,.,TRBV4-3,CASSQEQGDRAYEQYF,TGCGCCAGCAGCCAAGAACAAGGGGACAGGGCTTACGAGCAGTACTTC
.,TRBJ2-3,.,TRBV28,CASRFTGADTQYF,TGTGCCAGCAGATTTACGGGGGCAGATACGCAGTATTTT
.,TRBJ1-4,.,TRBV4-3,CASSQDSGFQKLFF,TGCGCCAGCAGCCAAGATTCGGGGTTCCAAAAACTGTTTTTT
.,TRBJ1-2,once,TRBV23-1,CASSGDRCDSSFYGYTF,TGCGCCAGCAGTGGCGACAGGTGCGACTCCTCATTCTATGGCTACACCTTC
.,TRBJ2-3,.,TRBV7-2,CASSLVGSAPLPDTQYF,TGTGCCAGCAGCTTAGTTGGGTCGGCCCCTCTTCCAGATACGCAGTATTTT
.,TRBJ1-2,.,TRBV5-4,CASSMATVRAYGYTF,TGTGCCAGCAGCATGGCGACAGTTCGCGCCTATGGCTACACCTTC
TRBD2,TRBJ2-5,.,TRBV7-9,CAAGLAGETQYF,TGTGCCGCCGGACTAGCGGGTGAGACCCAGTACTTC
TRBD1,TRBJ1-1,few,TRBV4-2,CASSPGQGNTEAFF,TGTGCCAGCAGCCCCGGACAGGGGAACACTGAAGCTTTCTTT
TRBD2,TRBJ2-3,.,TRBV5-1,CASSLGGLGETDTQYF,TGCGCCAGCAGCTTGGGGGGACTAGGAGAAACAGATACGCAGTATTTT
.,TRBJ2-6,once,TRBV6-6,CASSFRTRSGANVLTF,TGTGCCAGCAGTTTCCGGACTCGCTCTGGGGCCAACGTCCTGACTTTC
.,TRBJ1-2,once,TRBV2,CASTGVHGYTF,TGTGCCAGCACCGGGGTTCATGGCTACACCTTC
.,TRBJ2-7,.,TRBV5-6,CASSDRDGNYEQYF,TGTGCCAGCAGCGACCGGGACGGGAACTACGAGCAGTACTTC
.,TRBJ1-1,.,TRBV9,CASSVLEGRNTEAFF,TGTGCCAGCAGCGTCTTAGAGGGGCGGAACACTGAAGCTTTCTTT